These 27 T cell receptor beta chains came from one sample sequenced in a study of identical twins. Using its own MiXCR run on the 5' RACE reads, TCRdb lists one record per CDR3 protein. The sample holds 600,000 to 850,000 distinct CDR3 sequences, about 20% seen once. This sample was also put to use in a study of T cells expressing NK-cell markers.

The sequenced sample consisted of PBMCs. The receptors stem from a woman between 18 and 29 years old in good health.

As regards this clonotype: The conserved phenylalanine or tryptophan normally closing the CDR3 is absent here, so this likely arose from a read error. The rearrangement uses TRBV9 and TRBJ2-3; 11 bases are shared with TRBD1. The ends lost 0 bases at V and 2 bases at J; junction bases unmatched: 8. CDR1 is SGDLS, CDR2 YYNGEE, per germline. CDR3 length equals 18 residues. CDR3 coding DNA: TGTGCCAGCAGCGTAGGTCTGGACAGGGGGCCGTCCACAGATACGCAGTATGTT. The encoded protein is CASSVGLDRGPSTDTQYV.

This chain uses TRBV29-1 with TRBJ2-1, with 8 bases lining up with TRBD2. The V gene end was trimmed by 6 bases and the J gene end by 3 bases; junction bases not matched to a gene: 7. CDR3 length: 14 amino acids. The germline gives CDR1 SQVTM, CDR2 ANQGSEA. The CDR3 loop is CSVVKREFYNEQFF. CDR3 sequence (DNA): TGCAGCGTCGTAAAGCGGGAGTTCTACAATGAGCAGTTCTTC.

This clonotype has a count of ten or more. This chain joins TRBV12-3 or TRBV12-4 and TRBJ2-5; no clear D. Trimming cost V 2 bases and J 5 bases, with 12 bases left between them. The CDR3 consists of 14 residues. The CDR3 coding sequence is TGTGCCAGCAGTTTACGTCAGGCTTTGGAGACCCAGTACTTC. This translates into CASSLRQALETQYF.

The chain recombines TRBV29-1 with TRBJ2-7; 8 nucleotides agree with TRBD2. The CDR3 contains 15 residues. Germline V gives CDR1 SQVTM, CDR2 ANQGSEA. V was pared by 4 bases and J by 3 bases, with 11 bases of the junction left unmatched. CDR3 DNA: TGCAGCGTTGTAAGCGGGAGTAGGGGAGACTACGAGCAGTACTTC. Translation gives CSVVSGSRGDYEQYF.

This clonotype was counted only a few times. The rearrangement links TRBV6-2 or TRBV6-3 to TRBJ2-5, with D hard to call. Germline CDR1 is MNHEY and CDR2 is SVGEGT. V lost 6 bases to trimming and J lost 6 bases, with 11 bases between them. The CDR3 extends over 12 amino acids. Written as DNA, the CDR3 is TGTGCCAGCAGCTACGGCGTCCAGACCCAGTACTTC. Residues: CASSYGVQTQYF.

This clonotype was seen a handful of times. The J gene is TRBJ2-5, the V gene TRBV7-6; a weak D match, TRBD2 (6 bases). This CDR3 is built from 13 residues. V shed 5 bases and J shed 9 bases, with 16 bases lying between them. Germline assignment: CDR1 SGHVS and CDR2 FNYEAQ. In DNA form, the CDR3 reads TGTGCCAGCAGCCCTAGCTTGGGCGGGGCCCAGTACTTC. Translation: CASSPSLGGAQYF.

This clonotype was seen a few times. The V call is TRBV12-3 or TRBV12-4, the J call TRBJ2-4; D call uncertain. V lost 0 bases and J lost 10, with 10 bases in between. The CDR3 is made up of 13 amino acids. Here the CDR3 DNA reads TGTGCCAGCAGTTTAGCGTTGGCGGTGATTCAGTACTTC. This codes for CASSLALAVIQYF.

This chain uses TRBV12-3 or TRBV12-4 with TRBJ1-5, with D unclear. This CDR3 spans 13 amino acids. V was shortened by 1 base and J by 4 bases, with 5 bases between the two germline ends. In nucleotides, the CDR3 is TGTGCCAGCAGTTTAGTTATGAATCAGCCCCAGCATTTT. It is translated as CASSLVMNQPQHF.

The chain has TRBV5-1 and TRBJ2-1; TRBD2 is a possible D gene (6 bases). The germline CDR1 and CDR2 sequences are SGHRS and YFSETQ. V was pared by 3 bases and J by 7 bases, with 23 bases between. The CDR3 sequence is 17 residues long. The CDR3 reads CASSYLSSLEGGNEQFF. Here the CDR3 DNA reads TGCGCCAGCAGCTACCTTTCTAGCTTGGAGGGTGGGAATGAGCAGTTCTTC.

This clonotype has a handful of counts. The V call is TRBV7-2, the J call TRBJ2-7; 7 positions match TRBD1. The V and J ends lost 4 bases and 3 bases, in that order; junction bases with no gene match: 9. Germline V gives CDR1 SGHTA, CDR2 FQGNSA. CDR3 length: 15 residues. CDR3 nucleotide sequence: TGTGCCAGCAGCTCTCCCGACAGGGCTTTCTACGAGCAGTACTTC. It yields the protein CASSSPDRAFYEQYF. The full variable domain, with the rest looked up from reference TRBV7-2 and TRBJ2-7, is GAGVSQSPSNKVTEKGKDVELRCDPISGHTALYWYRQSLGQGLEFLIYFQGNSAPDKSGLPSDRFSAERTGGSVSTLTIQRTQQEDSAVYLCASSSPDRAFYEQYFGPGTRLTVT.

The rearrangement uses TRBV6-8 and TRBJ2-7; TRBD1 agrees at 7 bases. V dropped 7 bases and J dropped 7; count of bases not matched to a gene: 16. The CDR3 consists of 15 residues. Germline V gives CDR1 MNHGY, CDR2 SAAAGT. The CDR3 reads CASNRRDSRGEEQYF. CDR3 coding DNA: TGTGCCAGCAATAGAAGGGACAGTCGGGGAGAGGAGCAGTACTTC.

This clonotype has at least ten counts. One end of the junction varies from germline; a read error may be responsible. The gene calls are TRBV5-6 and TRBJ2-5; D possibly corresponds to TRBD1 (5 bases). The CDR3 sequence is 15 residues long. From germline, CDR1 is SGHDT and CDR2 YYEEEE. In DNA form, the CDR3 reads TGTGCCAGCAGCAACACCGCAGGGTACCAGGAGACCCAGTACTTC. Its translation: CASSNTAGYQETQYF.

V usage is TRBV20-1 and J usage is TRBJ2-7; 9 bases are a match to TRBD1. Germline values: CDR1 DFQATT, CDR2 SNEGSKA (reference sequence). Germline trimming cut 6 bases from V and 2 bases from J; bases unmatched to any gene: 8. The CDR3 totals 14 residues. The CDR3 DNA sequence: TGCAGTGCCTTAACAGGGGGCCTTACCTACGAGCAGTACTTC. It codes for CSALTGGLTYEQYF.

This clonotype turned up a few times. V usage is TRBV10-1 and J usage is TRBJ2-7, with D possibly being TRBD2 (6 bases). CDR3 size: 15 residues. Trimming cost V 2 bases and J 3 bases, with 14 bases left between them. Germline V gene lookup returns CDR1 WNHNN and CDR2 SYGVQD (reference sequence). CDR3 sequence reads: CASSENGGSVYEQYF. The CDR3 region has the DNA TGCGCCAGCAGTGAGAACGGGGGTTCGGTCTACGAGCAGTACTTC.

The rearrangement links TRBV12-3 or TRBV12-4 to TRBJ1-1; D gene uncertain. This CDR3 contains 15 residues. V lost 7 bases and J lost 0, with 15 bases in between. This CDR3 reads CASIPQTGVNTEAFF. CDR3 bases: TGTGCCAGCATTCCCCAGACGGGAGTGAACACTGAAGCTTTCTTT.

This rearrangement joins TRBV6-1 to TRBJ1-1; 8 bases map to TRBD1. Germline values: CDR1 MNHNS, CDR2 SASEGT. The CDR3 length is 13 residues. V was pared by 10 bases and J by 1 base, with 5 bases of the junction left unmatched. The CDR3 loop reads CATRDRTNTEAFF. The CDR3 DNA reads as TGTGCCACACGGGACAGGACGAACACTGAAGCTTTCTTT.

A few counts support this clonotype. J is TRBJ1-2 and V is TRBV18, with a tentative D call TRBD1 (6 bases). Per germline, CDR1 KGHSH and CDR2 LQKENI. The CDR3 has 13 residues. Trimming removed 5 bases at V and 5 bases at J, with 12 bases between. In DNA form, the CDR3 reads TGTGCCAGCTCATCGGACAGACCTTATGGCTACACCTTC. Amino acids: CASSSDRPYGYTF.

This clonotype was found a few times. The chain recombines TRBV4-3 with TRBJ2-7, with 8 bases matching TRBD2. Germline lookup yields CDR1 LGHNA and CDR2 YSLEER. The CDR3 runs 14 residues. Trimming cost V 3 bases and J 5 bases; bases outside gene matches: 6. The CDR3 DNA follows: TGCGCCAGCAGCCATGGAGCGGGAGACGACGAGCAGTACTTC. Translating it yields CASSHGAGDDEQYF.

This rearrangement joins TRBV12-3 or TRBV12-4 to TRBJ2-7; tentatively, D is TRBD2 (6 bases). Trimming removed 3 bases at V and 3 bases at J, with 12 bases between. CDR3 length: 14 residues. CDR3 region: CASSFGSGGYEQYF. The CDR3 DNA reads TGTGCCAGCAGTTTTGGGTCCGGGGGCTACGAGCAGTACTTC.

The rearrangement joins TRBV6-5 to TRBJ2-2, with D tentatively TRBD2 (5 bases). Germline CDR1 is MNHEY and CDR2 is SVGAGI. Deletions cut 0 bases from V and 6 bases from J, with 11 bases between. This CDR3 spans 15 amino acids. CDR3 coding DNA: TGTGCCAGCAGTTACTCTGGGTCCGGGGCCGGGGAGCTGTTTTTT. It is translated as CASSYSGSGAGELFF.

The chain couples TRBV7-8 to TRBJ1-1; tentative D call: TRBD1 (5 bases). V lost 5 bases and J 5 bases, leaving 9 bases between the germline ends. This CDR3 comprises 12 residues. In germline, CDR1 is SGHVS, CDR2 FQNEAQ. Here the CDR3 DNA reads TGTGCCAGCAGCGCCGGGACGACTGAAGCTTTCTTT. This sequence encodes CASSAGTTEAFF.

This clonotype was picked up many times. The CDR3, as DNA: TGCGCCAGCAGCCAGGGATACTACGAGCAGTACTTC. Amino acids: CASSQGYYEQYF. The chain couples TRBV5-1 to TRBJ2-7; tentatively, D is TRBD1 (5 bases). There are 12 residues in the CDR3. Trimming pared 4 bases from V and 3 bases from J, leaving 8 bases between. Germline V gene sequence: CDR1 SGHRS, CDR2 YFSETQ. The whole variable domain, filled in from reference TRBV5-1 and TRBJ2-7, reads KAGVTQTPRYLIKTRGQQVTLSCSPISGHRSVSWYQQTPGQGLQFLFEYFSETQRNKGNFPGRFSGRQFSNSRSEMNVSTLELGDSALYLCASSQGYYEQYFGPGTRLTVT.

The chain joins TRBV20-1 to TRBJ1-3; a possible D gene is TRBD1 (6 bases). Between the trimmed V and J ends, which lost 3 bases and 0 bases, there was a span of 12 bases. This CDR3 is 15 amino acids long. CDR1 is DFQATT, CDR2 SNEGSKA, per germline (reference sequence). The DNA for the CDR3 is TGCAGTGCTAGTATAGGGGGTATCTCTGGAAACACCATATATTTT. This translates into CSASIGGISGNTIYF.

In this sample, this clonotype turned up a few times. The chain joins TRBV6-1 to TRBJ1-1, with unresolved D. Germline lookup yields CDR1 MNHNS and CDR2 SASEGT. V lost 6 bases and J 4 bases, leaving 21 bases between the germline ends. The CDR3 contains 16 residues. CDR3 protein: CASSPTRVLGITEAFF. CDR3 bases: TGTGCCAGCAGCCCCACGCGGGTTTTGGGTATCACTGAAGCTTTCTTT.

The J gene is TRBJ2-1, the V gene TRBV4-2; TRBD2 agrees at 9 bases. The germline gives CDR1 LGHNA, CDR2 YNFKEQ. This CDR3 spans 16 amino acids. Unmatched junction bases numbered 9, after V lost 0 bases and J lost 9 bases. The CDR3 nucleotides are TGTGCCAGCAGCCAAGATGCGGGGGGGTGGTTGAGTGAGCAGTTCTTC. Residues: CASSQDAGGWLSEQFF.

This clonotype was seen a few times. This chain uses TRBV5-1 with TRBJ2-1, with 11 bases identical to TRBD1. Germline loops: CDR1 SGHRS, CDR2 YFSETQ. The CDR3 sequence is 15 residues long. V lost 7 bases, J lost 3 bases, and 6 bases stayed unmatched. The CDR3 DNA is TGCGCCAGCGGCTCCGGGACAGGGGGCTACAATGAGCAGTTCTTC. This sequence encodes CASGSGTGGYNEQFF.

This clonotype showed up just a few times. The chain links TRBV3-1 to TRBJ2-3, with D unclear. The CDR3 runs 17 residues. Per the germline V gene, CDR1 is LGHDT and CDR2 is YNNKEL (reference sequence). V lost 1 base to trimming and J lost 4 bases, with 18 bases between them. The chain's CDR3 is CASSQVDDPMKPDTQYF. The CDR3 DNA reads as TGTGCCAGCAGCCAAGTGGACGACCCCATGAAGCCAGATACGCAGTATTTT.